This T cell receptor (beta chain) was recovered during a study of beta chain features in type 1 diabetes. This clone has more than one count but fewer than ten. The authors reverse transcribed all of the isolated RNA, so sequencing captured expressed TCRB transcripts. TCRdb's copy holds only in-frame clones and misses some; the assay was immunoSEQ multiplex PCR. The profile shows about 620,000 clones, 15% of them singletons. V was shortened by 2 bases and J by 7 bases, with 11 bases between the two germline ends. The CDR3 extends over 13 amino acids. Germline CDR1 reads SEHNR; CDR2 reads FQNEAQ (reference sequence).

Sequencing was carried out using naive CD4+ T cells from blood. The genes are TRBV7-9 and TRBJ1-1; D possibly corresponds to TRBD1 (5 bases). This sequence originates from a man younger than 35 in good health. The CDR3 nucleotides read TGTGCCAGCAGCTTATCAGGGCCAAGTGAAGCTTTCTTT. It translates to CASSLSGPSEAFF. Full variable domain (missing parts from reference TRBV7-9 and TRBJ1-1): DTGVSQNPRHKITKRGQNVTFRCDPISEHNRLYWYRQTLGQGPEFLTYFQNEAQLEKSRLLSDRFSAERPKGSFSTLEIQRTEQGDSAMYLCASSLSGPSEAFFGQGTRLTVV.